The 6 T cell receptor beta chains listed next were all sequenced from one sample in a study of T cell responses to AZD1222 COVID-19 vaccine. The method was immunoSEQ multiplex PCR; TCRdb's version includes in-frame clones alone and lacks a portion of them. The sample yields some 200,000 clones, 80% to 95% seen once. The material sequenced was peripheral blood, taken on day 0 of AZD1222 vaccination. The receptors come from an adult in good health.

This chain links TRBV29-1 with TRBJ2-3; D ambiguous. The V gene's germline CDR1 is SQVTM and CDR2 ANQGSEA. V was clipped by 4 bases and J by 4 bases, with 9 bases between them. CDR3 length: 12 amino acids. The CDR3 loop is CSVATASDTQYF. DNA of the CDR3: TGCAGCGTTGCAACAGCGTCAGATACGCAGTATTTT.

This chain links TRBV4-1 with TRBJ1-5, with unresolved D. The CDR3 sequence is 14 residues long. Germline V gives CDR1 MGHRA, CDR2 YSYEKL. With 1 base removed from V and 2 bases from J, the gap between germline ends came to 6 bases. The CDR3 sequence: CASSQGEGNQPQHF. As DNA, the CDR3 is TGCGCCAGCAGCCAAGGAGAGGGCAATCAGCCCCAGCATTTT.

The gene calls are TRBV7-9 and TRBJ1-1; D is possibly TRBD1 (5 bases). CDR3 length: 14 residues. The V end lost 3 bases, the J end lost 0 bases, and 8 bases lay between the germline ends. Per the germline V gene, CDR1 is SEHNR and CDR2 is FQNEAQ (reference sequence). CDR3 sequence reads: CASSFSTVNTEAFF. The DNA of the CDR3 is TGTGCCAGCAGCTTCTCGACAGTGAACACTGAAGCTTTCTTT. The full variable domain, with the rest looked up from reference TRBV7-9 and TRBJ1-1, is DTGVSQNPRHKITKRGQNVTFRCDPISEHNRLYWYRQTLGQGPEFLTYFQNEAQLEKSRLLSDRFSAERPKGSFSTLEIQRTEQGDSAMYLCASSFSTVNTEAFFGQGTRLTVV.

The V and J genes are TRBV4-3 and TRBJ1-1; D gene uncertain. The CDR3 contains 15 residues. Per germline, CDR1 LGHNA and CDR2 YSLEER. V dropped 0 bases and J dropped 3 bases, with 11 bases sitting between them. The CDR3 loop is CASSQDPGKYTEAFF. The CDR3 region has the DNA TGCGCCAGCAGCCAAGATCCGGGGAAGTACACTGAAGCTTTCTTT.

Written as DNA, the CDR3 is TGTGCCAGTACCCTTGCCAGTTTTAGCAATCAGCCCCAGCATTTT. Translated, it gives CASTLASFSNQPQHF. V usage is TRBV19 and J usage is TRBJ1-5, with D uncertain. From germline, CDR1 is LNHDA and CDR2 SQIVND (reference sequence). Trimming took off 7 bases at V and 0 bases at J, with 13 bases between the two ends. There are 15 residues in the CDR3.

V usage is TRBV12-5 and J usage is TRBJ2-7, with D possibly being TRBD1 (6 bases). Germline V gene data show CDR1 as LGHNT and CDR2 as FRNRAP. This CDR3 region has 15 residues. V was pared by 6 bases and J by 2 bases, with 17 bases between. CDR3: CASGLTVGAAYEQYF. The CDR3 nucleotides are TGTGCTAGTGGCCTAACAGTGGGGGCCGCCTACGAGCAGTACTTC.